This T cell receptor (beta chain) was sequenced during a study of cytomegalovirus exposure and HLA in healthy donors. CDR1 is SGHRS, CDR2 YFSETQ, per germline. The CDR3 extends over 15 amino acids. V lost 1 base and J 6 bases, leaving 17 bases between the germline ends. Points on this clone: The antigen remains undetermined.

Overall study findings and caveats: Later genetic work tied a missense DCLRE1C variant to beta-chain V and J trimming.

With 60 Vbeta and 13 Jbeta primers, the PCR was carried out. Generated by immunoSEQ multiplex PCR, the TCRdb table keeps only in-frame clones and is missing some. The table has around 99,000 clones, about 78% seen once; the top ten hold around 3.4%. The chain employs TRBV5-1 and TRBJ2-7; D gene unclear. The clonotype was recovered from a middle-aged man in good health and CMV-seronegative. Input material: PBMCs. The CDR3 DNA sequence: TGCGCCAGCAGCTTGTTCGGAGTCACGGCCGCCGAGCAGTACTTC. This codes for CASSLFGVTAAEQYF.